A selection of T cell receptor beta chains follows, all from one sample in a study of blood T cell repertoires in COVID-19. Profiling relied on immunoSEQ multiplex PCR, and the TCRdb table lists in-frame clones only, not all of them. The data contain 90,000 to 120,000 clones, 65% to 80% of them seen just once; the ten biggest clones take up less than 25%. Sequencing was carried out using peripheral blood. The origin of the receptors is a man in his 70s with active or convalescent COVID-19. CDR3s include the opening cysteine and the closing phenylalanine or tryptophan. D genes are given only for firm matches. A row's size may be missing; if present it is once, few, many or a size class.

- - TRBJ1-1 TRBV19 TGTGCCAGTAGTATACCCGGGAACACTGAAGCTTTCTTT CASSIPGNTEAFF
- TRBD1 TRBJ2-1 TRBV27 TGTGCCAGCAGTTTCCTCGTACGACAGGGGAGAAGCTCCTACAATGAGCAGTTCTTC CASSFLVRQGRSSYNEQFF
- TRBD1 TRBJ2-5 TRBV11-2 TGTGCCAGCAGCGCACAGGGGTCTAGGAAGACCCAGTACTTC CASSAQGSRKTQYF
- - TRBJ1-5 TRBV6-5 TGTGCCAGCAGTTACTCGAAACAGCTCAATCAGCCCCAGCATTTT CASSYSKQLNQPQHF
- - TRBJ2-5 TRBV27 TGTGCCAGCAGTTTAAGACGGGTATCCCAAGAGACCCAGTACTTC CASSLRRVSQETQYF
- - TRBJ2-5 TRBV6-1 TGTGCCAGCAGTGAGTGGGGGCCGCGGGAGACCCAGTACTTC CASSEWGPRETQYF
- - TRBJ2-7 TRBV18 TGTGCCAGCTCACTTGCCCTTCAGGGCTACGAGCAGTACTTC CASSLALQGYEQYF
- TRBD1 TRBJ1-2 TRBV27 TGTGCCAGCAGTCCGTACAGGGGGACCTATGGCTACACCTTC CASSPYRGTYGYTF
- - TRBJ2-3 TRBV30 TGTGCCTGGACTGACAGGACTAGCACAGATACGCAGTATTTT CAWTDRTSTDTQYF
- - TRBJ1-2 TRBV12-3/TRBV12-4 TGTGCCAGCACCCGACAGACTTTCTATGGCTACACCTTC CASTRQTFYGYTF
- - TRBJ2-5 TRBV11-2 TGTGCCAGCGGGGGGGGGCTCGAAGAGACCCAGTACTTC CASGGGLEETQYF
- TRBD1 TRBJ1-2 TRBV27 TGTGCCAGCAGTTTTTTTTCCGGGACAGGGCCAGATGAAAACTATGGCTACACCTTC CASSFFSGTGPDENYGYTF
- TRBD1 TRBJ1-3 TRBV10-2 TGCGCCAGCCTCCCAGGGGGTTATGGAAACACCATATATTTT CASLPGGYGNTIYF
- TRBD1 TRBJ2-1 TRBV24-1 TGTGCCACCAGTCGAGGGGGCAGGTCCTACAATGAGCAGTTCTTC CATSRGGRSYNEQFF
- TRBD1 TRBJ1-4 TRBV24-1 TGTGCCACCAGTGATTCGACAGGGCCTAATGAAAAACTGTTTTTT CATSDSTGPNEKLFF
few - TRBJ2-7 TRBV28 TGTGCCAGCAGCATACTACAGGGCACCTACGAGCAGTACTTC CASSILQGTYEQYF
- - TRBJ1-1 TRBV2 TGTGCCAGCAGTGAAATGGGGGCAGGGGCTTTCTTT CASSEMGAGAFF
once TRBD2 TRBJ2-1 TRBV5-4 TGTGCCAGCAGCTTGGGTCGAGCGGGGGTTAACAATGAGCAGTTCTTC CASSLGRAGVNNEQFF
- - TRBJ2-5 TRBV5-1 TGCGCCAGCAGCTTGTCCCAGGGACAAGAGACCCAGTACTTC CASSLSQGQETQYF
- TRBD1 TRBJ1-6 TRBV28 TGTGCCAGCAGTTCGTCGGGACAGGGGGCCACCCCCCTCCACTTT CASSSSGQGATPLHF
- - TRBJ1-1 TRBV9 TGTGCCAGCAGCCCGGGTGGAGTTTTGAACACTGAAGCTTTCTTT CASSPGGVLNTEAFF
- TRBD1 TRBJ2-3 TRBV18 TGTGCCAGCTCACCGACGACAGGGCAAGATACGCAGTATTTT CASSPTTGQDTQYF